Here is one T cell receptor (beta chain) with its context. As yet, its antigen is unknown. This entry belongs to a study of identical twins. General observations from the study: Reduced insertions were recorded for abundant cord blood beta clonotypes, with no such pattern in memory repertoires. Those out-of-frame alpha sequences shared by twins showed an excess of low generation probability.

A universal primer binding site was introduced by template switching. The final cDNA contained unique molecular identifiers. A single record per CDR3 protein comes from TCRdb applying MiXCR to the 5' RACE reads. The table includes around 490,000 distinct CDR3 sequences, about 20% detected once. Trimming took 7 bases from V and 6 from J, leaving 19 bases between them. Per the germline V gene, CDR1 is MNHNS and CDR2 is SASEGT. The CDR3 spans 14 residues. In addition, the sample was reused for a study of yellow fever vaccine responses in identical twins. That investigation notes: Convergence reportedly seemed to mark part of the twins' vaccine T cell response, with personalization marking the rest.

Sequences were obtained from CD4+ T cells sorted from blood. The TCR originated in a woman aged 18-30 years in good health. The chain employs TRBV6-1 and TRBJ2-7, with D maybe TRBD2 (5 bases). CDR3 in DNA: TGTGCCAGCACCTTGGACTTCGGTTATGGCGAGCAGTACTTC. Protein: CASTLDFGYGEQYF.